The 12 T cell receptor beta chains below all came from one sample that was sequenced in a study of CD8 T cell repertoires and HIV-1 epitope variants. These receptors' targets are unknown. Method: immunoSEQ multiplex PCR; TCRdb's copy keeps in-frame clones and lacks some. Of under 5,500 clones in the sample, 60% to 75% are singletons; the top ten hold 43%. The sample consisted of cultured CD8+ T cells derived from PBMCs. These receptors were obtained from a male donor with HIV.

The chain combines TRBV5-6 with TRBJ2-5; 7 positions match TRBD1. In germline, CDR1 is SGHDT, CDR2 YYEEEE. V gave up 5 bases and J gave up 0 bases; unmatched junction bases: 10. This CDR3 spans 16 amino acids. CDR3 protein: CASRSVRDSNQETQYF. The DNA of the CDR3 is TGTGCCAGCAGATCAGTCCGGGACAGCAACCAAGAGACCCAGTACTTC.

This chain connects TRBV5-1 to TRBJ2-1; 7 nucleotides agree with TRBD1. CDR1 and CDR2 from the germline V gene are SGHRS and YFSETQ. The CDR3 covers 15 residues. The J segment lost 4 bases and the V segment lost 3 bases, leaving 7 bases of the junction unmatched. CDR3 nucleotide sequence: TGCGCCAGCAGCTGGCGTACAGGGGAATACAATGAGCAGTTCTTC. Translating it yields CASSWRTGEYNEQFF. The entire variable domain, with the rest obtained from reference TRBV5-1 and TRBJ2-1, is as follows: KAGVTQTPRYLIKTRGQQVTLSCSPISGHRSVSWYQQTPGQGLQFLFEYFSETQRNKGNFPGRFSGRQFSNSRSEMNVSTLELGDSALYLCASSWRTGEYNEQFFGPGTRLTVL.

The chain links TRBV6-1 to TRBJ2-5, with 9 positions matching TRBD2. With V trimmed by 6 bases and J by 2 bases, 7 bases remained unmatched. The CDR3 runs to 15 residues. Germline loops: CDR1 MNHNS, CDR2 SASEGT. DNA of the CDR3: TGTGCCAGCAGGGAAATCGGACTAGCGCAAGAGACCCAGTACTTC. Encoded protein: CASREIGLAQETQYF.

This clone was recorded once. The chain is built from TRBV9 and TRBJ2-5; perhaps TRBD2 as D (6 bases). This CDR3 is 15 amino acids long. V dropped 0 bases and J dropped 2 bases, with 11 bases sitting between them. The germline V gene encodes CDR1 SGDLS and CDR2 YYNGEE. CDR3 loop: CASSVAAGLQETQYF. Written as DNA, the CDR3 is TGTGCCAGCAGCGTAGCTGCGGGGCTACAAGAGACCCAGTACTTC.

The chain employs TRBV9 and TRBJ2-1; D is undetermined. Deletions cut 4 bases from V and 2 bases from J, with 10 bases between. This CDR3 is built from 14 residues. Germline CDR1 is SGDLS and CDR2 is YYNGEE. DNA for the CDR3: TGTGCCAGCAGCCCGCCGCGGACCTACAATGAGCAGTTCTTC. Its protein is CASSPPRTYNEQFF.

The V and J genes are TRBV11-1 and TRBJ2-1, with 12 bases that match TRBD1. The CDR3 spans 15 residues. The germline CDR1 and CDR2 sequences are SGHAT and FQDESV (reference sequence). J lost 9 bases, V lost 2 bases, and 5 bases had no gene match. The DNA for the CDR3 is TGTGCCAGCAGCTTAACGGGACAGGGGGCCGGTGAGCAGTTCTTC. Its translation is CASSLTGQGAGEQFF.

This chain joins TRBV21-1 and TRBJ1-2; TRBD1 is the table's D call and was not checked against the DNA. TRBV21-1 corresponds to a pseudogene. The length of the CDR3 is 11 residues. The CDR3 DNA is TGTGCCAGCAGCTGGACAGATGGCTACACCTTC. Protein product: CASSWTDGYTF.

V gene TRBV28 combines with J gene TRBJ1-5; 11 nucleotides match TRBD1. J lost 6 bases, V lost 3 bases, and 4 bases had no gene match. The CDR3 totals 15 residues. Germline loops: CDR1 MDHEN, CDR2 SYDVKM. In DNA form, the CDR3 reads TGTGCCAGCAGTTTGGGACAGGGGGGGACTCAGCCCCAGCATTTT. Protein sequence: CASSLGQGGTQPQHF.

This clone occurred a few times. The chain joins TRBV4-3 to TRBJ2-7; 9 bases map to TRBD1. Germline CDR1 reads LGHNA; CDR2 reads YSLEER. This CDR3 spans 14 amino acids. With V trimmed by 3 bases and J by 1 base, 1 base remained unmatched. CDR3 DNA sequence: TGCGCCAGCAGCCAGGGACAGGGATCCTACGAGCAGTACTTC. Its protein is CASSQGQGSYEQYF.

The V gene is TRBV19, the J gene TRBJ1-2; D possibly corresponds to TRBD1 (5 bases). V was trimmed by 0 bases and J by 8 bases, leaving 10 bases between them. Germline V gene lookup returns CDR1 LNHDA and CDR2 SQIVND (reference sequence). The CDR3 spans 13 residues. The CDR3 loop reads CASSIDHRGGYTF. CDR3 nucleotides: TGTGCCAGTAGTATAGATCATCGGGGGGGCTACACCTTC. The full variable domain, in which reference TRBV19 and TRBJ1-2 provide the parts outside the CDR3, is DGGITQSPKYLFRKEGQNVTLSCEQNLNHDAMYWYRQDPGQGLRLIYYSQIVNDFQKGDIAEGYSVSREKKESFPLTVTSAQKNPTAFYLCASSIDHRGGYTFGSGTRLTVV.

This chain uses TRBV30 with TRBJ2-1, with D hard to call. Germline lookup yields CDR1 GTSNPN and CDR2 SVGIG (reference sequence). With 3 bases removed from V and 0 bases from J, the gap between germline ends came to 9 bases. CDR3 length equals 14 residues. This chain's CDR3 is CAWRPGSSYNEQFF. Written as DNA, the CDR3 is TGTGCCTGGAGGCCCGGTAGCTCCTACAATGAGCAGTTCTTC.

This chain uses TRBV28 with TRBJ1-1, with a possible D match to TRBD1 (6 bases). The germline V gene has CDR1 MDHEN and CDR2 SYDVKM. The V and J ends lost 4 bases and 0 bases respectively, with 9 bases between them. The CDR3 spans 14 residues. CDR3 DNA: TGTGCCAGCAGTTCCGGACAGCTGAACACTGAAGCTTTCTTT. Its translation: CASSSGQLNTEAFF.